The clone carrying this T cell receptor (beta chain) was counted at least ten times. Looked up from germline, CDR1 is SGHTA and CDR2 is FQGNSA. The length of the CDR3 is 15 residues. V was shortened by 1 base and J by 8 bases, with 14 bases between the two germline ends. The entry originates in a study of regulatory T cells in long-lasting Graves disease. Time point specified: newly diagnosed GD, antithyroid drugs for less than 3 months. Construction of the TCR library relied on RNA isolated from PBMCs. CDR3-region Arm-PCR and iRepertoire HTBI primers produced the TCR beta libraries. MiXCR, applied by TCRdb to the multiplex PCR reads, yields one record per CDR3 protein. Found here are a few hundred thousand distinct CDR3 sequences, approximately 15% of them singletons; the top ten hold roughly 15%. These records were also assigned to another study, of T cells in Graves' hyperthyroidism and ophthalmopathy. As reported in that work: No ophthalmopathy progression within 18 months constituted stable Graves' hyperthyroidism. Most expanded thyroid clonotypes above 0.001 recurred in blood. Ophthalmopathy and stable hyperthyroidism were separated by a 13 V-J model.

This TCR derives from a woman aged 45-59 years with Graves disease. Material: peripheral blood mononuclear cells (PBMCs), obtained at new diagnosis, from a patient treated with antithyroid drugs. This chain uses TRBV7-2 with TRBJ1-4; D gene uncertain. The CDR3 loop reads CASSLGGSRGEKLFF. CDR3 coding DNA: TGTGCCAGCAGCTTAGGAGGGAGCCGTGGCGAAAAACTGTTTTTT.